This TCR beta chain derives from a study of cytomegalovirus exposure and HLA in healthy donors. Study overall: Unique TCRs from HLA-typed donors, 70 million to 85 million of them, were held in an early data release.

All donors participated as healthy donors of bone marrow. For this clone: The antigen is undetermined.

PCR amplification relied on 60 Vbeta primers (plus 13 Jbeta primers). Method: immunoSEQ multiplex PCR; TCRdb's copy keeps in-frame clones and lacks some. This table lists under 130,000 clones. Broader study findings: In vitro checks showed that a few CMV-associated chains really do target CMV antigens.

The CDR3 length is 14 residues. Germline CDR1 is SGHAT and CDR2 is FQNNGV. V lost 4 bases and J lost 3; bases outside the gene matches: 3. The clonotype comes from a man aged 45 to 65 in good health and CMV-seronegative. The specimen sequenced was PBMCs. The V call is TRBV11-2, the J call TRBJ2-7; 10 positions match TRBD2. The CDR3 is CASSSAGGLYEQYF. The CDR3 DNA sequence: TGTGCCAGCAGCTCAGCGGGGGGGCTCTACGAGCAGTACTTC.